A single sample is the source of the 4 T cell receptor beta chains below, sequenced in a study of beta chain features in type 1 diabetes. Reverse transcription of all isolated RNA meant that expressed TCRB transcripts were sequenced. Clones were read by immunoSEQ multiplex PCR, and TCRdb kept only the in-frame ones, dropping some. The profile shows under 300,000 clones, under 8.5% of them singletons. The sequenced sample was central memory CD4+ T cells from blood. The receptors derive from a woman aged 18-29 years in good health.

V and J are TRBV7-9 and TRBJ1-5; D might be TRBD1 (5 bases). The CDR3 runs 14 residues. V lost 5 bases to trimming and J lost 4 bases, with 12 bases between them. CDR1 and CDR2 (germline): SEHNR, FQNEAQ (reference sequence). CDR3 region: CASSQGGENQPQHF. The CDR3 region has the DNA TGTGCCAGCAGCCAGGGCGGGGAAAATCAGCCCCAGCATTTT.

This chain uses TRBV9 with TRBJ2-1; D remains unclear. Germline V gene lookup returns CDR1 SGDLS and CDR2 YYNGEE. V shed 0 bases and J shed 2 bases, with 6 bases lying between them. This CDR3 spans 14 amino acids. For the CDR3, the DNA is TGTGCCAGCAGCGTAGCGGTGACCTACAATGAGCAGTTCTTC. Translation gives CASSVAVTYNEQFF.

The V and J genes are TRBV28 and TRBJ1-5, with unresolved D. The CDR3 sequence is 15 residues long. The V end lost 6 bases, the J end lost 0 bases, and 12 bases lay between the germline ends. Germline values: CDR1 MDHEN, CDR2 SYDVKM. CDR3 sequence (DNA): TGTGCCAGCAGAACAGCTTCCACTAGCAATCAGCCCCAGCATTTT. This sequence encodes CASRTASTSNQPQHF. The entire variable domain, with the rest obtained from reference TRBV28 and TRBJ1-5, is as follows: DVKVTQSSRYLVKRTGEKVFLECVQDMDHENMFWYRQDPGLGLRLIYFSYDVKMKEKGDIPEGYSVSREKKERFSLILESASTNQTSMYLCASRTASTSNQPQHFGDGTRLSIL.

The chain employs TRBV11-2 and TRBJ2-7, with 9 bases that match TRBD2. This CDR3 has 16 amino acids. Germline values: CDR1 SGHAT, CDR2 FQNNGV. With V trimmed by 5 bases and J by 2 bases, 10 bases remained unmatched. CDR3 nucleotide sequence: TGTGCCAGCAGCCCGGCCCTAGCGGGATACGCCTACGAGCAGTACTTC. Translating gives CASSPALAGYAYEQYF.